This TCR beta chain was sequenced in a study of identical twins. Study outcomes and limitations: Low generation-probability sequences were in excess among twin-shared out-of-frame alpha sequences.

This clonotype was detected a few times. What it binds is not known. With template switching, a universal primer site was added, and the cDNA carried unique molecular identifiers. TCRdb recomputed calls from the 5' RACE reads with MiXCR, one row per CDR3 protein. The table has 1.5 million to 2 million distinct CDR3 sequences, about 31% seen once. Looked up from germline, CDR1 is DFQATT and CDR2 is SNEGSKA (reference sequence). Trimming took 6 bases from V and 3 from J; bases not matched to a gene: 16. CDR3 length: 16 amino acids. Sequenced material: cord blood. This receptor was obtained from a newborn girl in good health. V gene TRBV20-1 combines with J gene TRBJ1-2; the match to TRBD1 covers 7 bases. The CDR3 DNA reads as TGCAGTGCCCGAGGCGGGGACAGTAAGGGGTACTATGGCTACACCTTC. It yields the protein CSARGGDSKGYYGYTF.